These 10 T cell receptor beta chains share one sample of origin, sequenced in a study of T cell repertoires in cytomegalovirus infection. These receptors have no known antigen. TCRdb reprocessed the reads via MiXCR and lists one record per CDR3 protein. The table lists roughly 150,000 distinct CDR3 sequences, 30% to 40% of them singletons. This specimen was CD8+ T cells from cultured PBMCs, taken from culture after CMV antigen stimulation. The receptors were sampled from a human donor in good health (CMV status not recorded). Some clones in this sample may be carry-over from other donors' samples.

This clonotype was counted only a few times. In nucleotides, the CDR3 is TGCGCCAGCAGCCAAGTCCTGGTCACTGAAGCTTTCTTT. Protein: CASSQVLVTEAFF. The chain employs TRBV4-1 and TRBJ1-1; the D is unclear. CDR1 is MGHRA, CDR2 YSYEKL, per germline. The CDR3 has 13 residues. V lost 1 base, J lost 4 bases, and 7 bases lay in between.

On this clonotype: Its ends do not fully match the called genes, so a read error is possible. The chain joins TRBV7-3 to TRBJ1-1; D perhaps matches TRBD1 (6 bases). The CDR3 extends over 13 amino acids. Germline V CDR1 and CDR2: SGHTA, FQGTGA. Written as DNA, the CDR3 is TGTGCCAGCAGCTTAGTGGGACACCGGACACCCTCGTGG. Its protein is CASSLVGHRTPSW.

The chain joins TRBV6-6 to TRBJ1-1; D is undetermined. Germline CDR1 reads MNHNY; CDR2 reads SVGAGI (reference sequence). V dropped 6 bases and J dropped 7 bases, with 9 bases sitting between them. This CDR3 region has 11 residues. The CDR3 region has the DNA TGTGCCAGCAGAAGTGGGGTTGAAGCTTTCTTT. Its translation: CASRSGVEAFF.

This clonotype was picked up many times. The chain has TRBV27 and TRBJ2-1, with 8 bases fitting TRBD2. Germline V gene sequence: CDR1 MNHEY, CDR2 SMNVEV (reference sequence). V trimming: 5 bases; J trimming: 0 bases; junction bases outside the gene matches: 3. This CDR3 spans 15 amino acids. This chain's CDR3 is CASSLAGSSYNEQFF. The CDR3 DNA is TGTGCCAGCAGTCTAGCGGGCAGCTCCTACAATGAGCAGTTCTTC.

About this clonotype: Sequence at one end of the junction differs from germline and may be a read error. The genes are TRBV7-6 and TRBJ1-4; 8 bases line up with TRBD1. Germline V gives CDR1 SGHVS, CDR2 FNYEAQ. The CDR3 totals 14 residues. The CDR3 is CASSLQGAKEKLFF. The CDR3 bases are TGTGCCAGCAGCTTACAGGGGGCTAAAGAAAAACTGTTTTTT.

This clonotype occurred a few times. The chain is built from TRBV4-1 and TRBJ1-2, with D possibly TRBD1 on 6 matching bases. The CDR3 runs to 14 residues. CDR1 MGHRA and CDR2 YSYEKL come from the germline V gene. The ends were cut back, 6 bases at V and 2 bases at J, with 13 bases in the middle. The CDR3 region is CASSQRDTNYGYTF. CDR3 DNA: TGCGCCAGCAGTCAGCGGGACACGAACTATGGCTACACCTTC.

The chain employs TRBV7-6 and TRBJ2-2; D is perhaps TRBD1 or TRBD2 (6 bases each). The V end was cut by 1 base, the J end by 1 base, with 7 bases between. This CDR3 is built from 15 residues. Germline V gene lookup returns CDR1 SGHVS and CDR2 FNYEAQ. This CDR3 reads CASSLEGGNTGELFF. The CDR3 region has the DNA TGTGCCAGCAGCTTAGAGGGGGGGAACACCGGGGAGCTGTTTTTT.

This clonotype was counted only a few times. The chain links TRBV5-4 to TRBJ2-3, with D possibly being TRBD2 (7 bases). V was cut by 10 bases and J by 0 bases, with 15 bases left in between. Looked up from germline, CDR1 is SGHNT and CDR2 is YYREEE (reference sequence). The CDR3 covers 14 residues. The CDR3 DNA reads TGTGCCGGAGGGGGGGGCCCCAGCACAGATACGCAGTATTTT. Translation: CAGGGGPSTDTQYF.

J is TRBJ2-3 and V is TRBV7-2; 7 bases fit TRBD2. The junction had 10 bases not matched to a gene; V was cut back by 3 bases and J by 7 bases. The CDR3 contains 15 residues. Germline-derived CDR1 and CDR2 are SGHTA and FQGNSA. The CDR3 DNA sequence: TGTGCCAGCAGCTTGGAGGGAGGGCCAATTTATACGCAGTATTTT. The encoded protein is CASSLEGGPIYTQYF.

This clonotype came up a few times. The chain combines TRBV2 with TRBJ2-5; 8 nucleotides agree with TRBD2. The J segment lost 7 bases and the V segment lost 10 bases, leaving 14 bases of the junction unmatched. The CDR3 runs to 14 residues. CDR1 and CDR2 (germline): SNHLY, FYNNEI. CDR3 amino acids: CAIEEAGDLGTQYF. The CDR3 nucleotides read TGTGCCATCGAGGAAGCGGGGGATCTTGGGACCCAGTACTTC. Full variable domain (missing parts from reference TRBV2 and TRBJ2-5): EPEVTQTPSHQVTQMGQEVILRCVPISNHLYFYWYRQILGQKVEFLVSFYNNEISEKSEIFDDQFSVERPDGSNFTLKIRSTKLEDSAMYFCAIEEAGDLGTQYFGPGTRLLVL.